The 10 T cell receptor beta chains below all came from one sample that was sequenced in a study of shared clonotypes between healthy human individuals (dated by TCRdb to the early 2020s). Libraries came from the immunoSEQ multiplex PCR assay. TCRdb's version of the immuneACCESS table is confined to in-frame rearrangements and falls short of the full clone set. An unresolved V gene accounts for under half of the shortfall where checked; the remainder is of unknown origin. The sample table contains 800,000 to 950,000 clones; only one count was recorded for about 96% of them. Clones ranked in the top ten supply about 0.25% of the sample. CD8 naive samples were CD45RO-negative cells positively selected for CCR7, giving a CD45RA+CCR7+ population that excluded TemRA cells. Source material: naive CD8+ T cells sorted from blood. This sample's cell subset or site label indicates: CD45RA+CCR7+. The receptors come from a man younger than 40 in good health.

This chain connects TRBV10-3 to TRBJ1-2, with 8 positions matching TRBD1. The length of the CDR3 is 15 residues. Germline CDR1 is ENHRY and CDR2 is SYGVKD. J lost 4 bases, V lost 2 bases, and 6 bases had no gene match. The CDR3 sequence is CAISEPGQGGYGYTF. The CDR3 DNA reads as TGTGCCATCAGTGAGCCTGGACAGGGTGGCTATGGCTACACCTTC.

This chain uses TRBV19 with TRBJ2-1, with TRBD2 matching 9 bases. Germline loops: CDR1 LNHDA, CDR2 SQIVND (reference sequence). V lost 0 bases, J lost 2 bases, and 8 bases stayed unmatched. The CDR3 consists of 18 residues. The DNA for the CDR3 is TGTGCCAGTAGTATAGATCGGCTAGCGGGAAGGACCTACAATGAGCAGTTCTTC. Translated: CASSIDRLAGRTYNEQFF.

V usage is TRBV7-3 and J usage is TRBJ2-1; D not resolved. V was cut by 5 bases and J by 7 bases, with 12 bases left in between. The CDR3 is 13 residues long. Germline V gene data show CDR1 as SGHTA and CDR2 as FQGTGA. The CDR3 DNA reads TGTGCCAGCAGCCTATACTACGGGAATGAGCAGTTCTTC. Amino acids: CASSLYYGNEQFF. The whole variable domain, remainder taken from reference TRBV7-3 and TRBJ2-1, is GAGVSQTPSNKVTEKGKYVELRCDPISGHTALYWYRQSLGQGPEFLIYFQGTGAADDSGLPNDRFFAVRPEGSVSTLKIQRTERGDSAVYLCASSLYYGNEQFFGPGTRLTVL.

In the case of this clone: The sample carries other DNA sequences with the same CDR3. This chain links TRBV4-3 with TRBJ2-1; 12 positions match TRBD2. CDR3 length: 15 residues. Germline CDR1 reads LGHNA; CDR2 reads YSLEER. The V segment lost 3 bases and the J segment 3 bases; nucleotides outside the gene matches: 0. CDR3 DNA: TGCGCCAGCAGCCAGGGACTAGCGGGCTACAATGAGCAGTTCTTC. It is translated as CASSQGLAGYNEQFF.

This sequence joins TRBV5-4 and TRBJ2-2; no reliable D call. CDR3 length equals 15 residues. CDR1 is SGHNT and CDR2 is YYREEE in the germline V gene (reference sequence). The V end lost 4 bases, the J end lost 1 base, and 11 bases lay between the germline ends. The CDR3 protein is CASSPETGNTGELFF. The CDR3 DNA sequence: TGTGCCAGCAGCCCTGAGACCGGGAACACCGGGGAGCTGTTTTTT.

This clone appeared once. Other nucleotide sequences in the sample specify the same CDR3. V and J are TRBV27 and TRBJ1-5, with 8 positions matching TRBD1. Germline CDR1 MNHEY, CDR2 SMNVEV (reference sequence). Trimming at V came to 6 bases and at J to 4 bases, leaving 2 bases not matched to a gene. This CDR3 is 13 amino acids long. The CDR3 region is CASSGQGNQPQHF. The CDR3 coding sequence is TGTGCCAGCAGCGGACAGGGAAATCAGCCCCAGCATTTT.

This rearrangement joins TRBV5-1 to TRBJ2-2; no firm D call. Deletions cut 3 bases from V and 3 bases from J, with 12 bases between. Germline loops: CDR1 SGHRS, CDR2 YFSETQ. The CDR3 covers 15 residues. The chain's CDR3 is CASSSAPEYTGELFF. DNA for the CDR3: TGCGCCAGCAGCTCGGCCCCAGAGTACACCGGGGAGCTGTTTTTT. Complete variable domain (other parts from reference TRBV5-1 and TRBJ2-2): KAGVTQTPRYLIKTRGQQVTLSCSPISGHRSVSWYQQTPGQGLQFLFEYFSETQRNKGNFPGRFSGRQFSNSRSEMNVSTLELGDSALYLCASSSAPEYTGELFFGEGSRLTVL.

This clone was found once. The CDR3 sequence: CSAENTGELFF. The CDR3 DNA reads TGCAGCGCGGAGAACACCGGGGAGCTGTTTTTT. The chain is built from TRBV29-1 and TRBJ2-2; D unresolved. Trimming took off 7 bases at V and 1 base at J, with 4 bases between the two ends. The CDR3 contains 11 residues. Germline V gene data show CDR1 as SQVTM and CDR2 as ANQGSEA.

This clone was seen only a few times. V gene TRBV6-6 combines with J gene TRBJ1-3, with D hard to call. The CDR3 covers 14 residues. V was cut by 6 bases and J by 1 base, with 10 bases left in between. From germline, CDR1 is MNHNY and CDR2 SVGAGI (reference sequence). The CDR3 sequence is CASSEAQSGNTIYF. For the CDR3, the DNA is TGTGCCAGCAGCGAGGCCCAATCTGGAAACACCATATATTTT.

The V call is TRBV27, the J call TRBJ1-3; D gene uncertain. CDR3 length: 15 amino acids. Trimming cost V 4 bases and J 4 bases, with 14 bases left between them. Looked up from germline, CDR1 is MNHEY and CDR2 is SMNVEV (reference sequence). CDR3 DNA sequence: TGTGCCAGCAGTTCTAGGTTGGACGGGGGAAACACCATATATTTT. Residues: CASSSRLDGGNTIYF.